Below are 19 T cell receptor beta chains sequenced from a single sample in a study of T cells in Graves' hyperthyroidism and ophthalmopathy. RNA transcripts gave rise to amplified TCR beta CDR3 regions. Carried out on the TCR CDR3, a first-round RT-PCR used the HTBI primer set. MiXCR, run by TCRdb on the multiplex PCR reads, gives a single entry per CDR3 protein. The sample has approximately 690,000 distinct CDR3 sequences; about 14% are singletons. Sequencing used blood. The source of these receptors is a woman in her forties or fifties with Graves' ophthalmopathy.

This clonotype was counted at least ten times. The chain is built from TRBV7-2 and TRBJ1-6, with D tentatively TRBD1 (5 bases). Germline CDR1 is SGHTA and CDR2 is FQGNSA. Trimming removed 3 bases from V and 9 bases from J, with 18 bases in between. The CDR3 has 16 amino acids. In nucleotides, the CDR3 is TGTGCCAGCAGCTTCAGCGCTCCGGGGCTGAGTTCACCCCTCCACTTT. The encoded protein is CASSFSAPGLSSPLHF.

In its sample, this clonotype was seen a few times. The chain combines TRBV7-2 with TRBJ2-7; 7 nucleotides line up with TRBD2. V was clipped by 5 bases and J by 6 bases; unmatched bases: 10. The germline gives CDR1 SGHTA, CDR2 FQGNSA. This CDR3 spans 14 amino acids. CDR3 sequence: CASSNPVAGVEQYF. DNA for the CDR3: TGTGCCAGCAGCAACCCCGTTGCGGGGGTCGAGCAGTACTTC.

This clonotype was counted only a few times. The chain combines TRBV6-5 with TRBJ1-5; no reliable D call. Deletions cut 2 bases from V and 10 bases from J, with 15 bases between. CDR3 length: 14 residues. In germline, CDR1 is MNHEY, CDR2 SVGAGI. In DNA form, the CDR3 reads TGTGCCAGCAGTTACCTTTCCCAGTTAATTCCCCAGCATTTT. It codes for CASSYLSQLIPQHF.

V and J are TRBV29-1 and TRBJ2-1; 8 bases fit TRBD1. Germline loops: CDR1 SQVTM, CDR2 ANQGSEA. The CDR3 is 13 residues long. The junction had 6 bases not matched to a gene; V was cut back by 2 bases and J by 9 bases. The CDR3 reads CSVEYGTGGEQFF. In nucleotides, the CDR3 is TGCAGCGTTGAATATGGGACAGGCGGTGAGCAGTTCTTC.

At least ten counts were recorded for this clonotype. This sequence joins TRBV18 and TRBJ1-1, with TRBD1 matching over 8 bases. V was pared by 3 bases and J by 0 bases, with 3 bases of the junction left unmatched. The germline CDR1 and CDR2 sequences are KGHSH and LQKENI. This CDR3 has 15 residues. The CDR3 loop reads CASSPDRGLNTEAFF. The CDR3 DNA sequence: TGTGCCAGCTCACCCGACAGGGGTTTGAACACTGAAGCTTTCTTT.

The chain links TRBV6-9 to TRBJ2-2; no firm D call. V was trimmed by 3 bases and J by 11 bases, leaving 10 bases between them. CDR3 length equals 12 residues. Per germline, CDR1 MNHGY and CDR2 SVAAGI. CDR3 nucleotides: TGTGCCAGCAGTTACCCCCCCCGAGAGCTGTTTTTT. Translated, it gives CASSYPPRELFF.

This clonotype occurred many times. The chain uses TRBV11-1 and TRBJ2-3; D may be TRBD2 (7 bases). Trimming pared 3 bases from V and 4 bases from J, leaving 20 bases between. This CDR3 contains 17 residues. Germline CDR1 is SGHAT and CDR2 is FQDESV (reference sequence). CDR3 loop: CASSFGWGLAAPDTQYF. CDR3 nucleotide sequence: TGTGCCAGCAGCTTCGGGTGGGGGCTAGCGGCCCCAGATACGCAGTATTTT.

V usage is TRBV5-6 and J usage is TRBJ2-7, with no clear D. V gave up 0 bases and J gave up 7 bases, with 17 bases separating them. Germline V CDR1 and CDR2: SGHDT, YYEEEE. The CDR3 has 15 amino acids. The CDR3 reads CASSLDRVGRGEQYF. CDR3 DNA sequence: TGTGCCAGCAGCTTGGATAGGGTCGGCCGAGGAGAGCAGTACTTC.

This clonotype was seen at least ten times. The V and J genes are TRBV2 and TRBJ1-6, with D hard to call. This CDR3 has 11 amino acids. CDR1 is SNHLY, CDR2 FYNNEI, per germline. V lost 7 bases and J lost 7, with 5 bases in between. In nucleotides, the CDR3 is TGTGCCAGCAAAATCAATTCACCCCTCCACTTT. Translating it yields CASKINSPLHF. Complete variable domain (other parts from reference TRBV2 and TRBJ1-6): EPEVTQTPSHQVTQMGQEVILRCVPISNHLYFYWYRQILGQKVEFLVSFYNNEISEKSEIFDDQFSVERPDGSNFTLKIRSTKLEDSAMYFCASKINSPLHFGNGTRLTVT.

This chain joins TRBV12-3 or TRBV12-4 and TRBJ2-3, with 7 bases lining up with TRBD2. V lost 3 bases and J lost 5; bases outside the gene matches: 5. CDR3 size: 14 residues. CDR3 amino acids: CASSFSGIKDTQYF. CDR3 bases: TGTGCCAGCAGTTTCAGCGGGATAAAAGATACGCAGTATTTT.

This clonotype was recorded at least ten times. V and J are TRBV30 and TRBJ2-2, with a weak D call TRBD2 (6 bases). The CDR3 runs 15 residues. Germline CDR1 reads GTSNPN; CDR2 reads SVGIG (reference sequence). V lost 4 bases, J lost 2 bases, and 14 bases lay in between. CDR3 region: CAWIGGTENTGELFF. CDR3 nucleotides: TGTGCCTGGATTGGAGGGACTGAAAACACCGGGGAGCTGTTTTTT.

There are many counts of this clonotype. This sequence joins TRBV7-9 and TRBJ2-7; unclear D gene. Trimming cost V 5 bases and J 5 bases, with 13 bases left between them. Per the germline V gene, CDR1 is SEHNR and CDR2 is FQNEAQ (reference sequence). The CDR3 consists of 13 residues. The DNA of the CDR3 is TGTGCCAGCAGCGCCAGGTTATGGGACGAGCAGTACTTC. Translation: CASSARLWDEQYF. The variable domain in full, completed from reference TRBV7-9 and TRBJ2-7, reads DTGVSQNPRHKITKRGQNVTFRCDPISEHNRLYWYRQTLGQGPEFLTYFQNEAQLEKSRLLSDRFSAERPKGSFSTLEIQRTEQGDSAMYLCASSARLWDEQYFGPGTRLTVT.

This clonotype was counted ten times or more. The V gene is TRBV7-9, the J gene TRBJ2-3, with TRBD2 matching 8 bases. This CDR3 spans 16 amino acids. The ends lost 5 bases at V and 5 bases at J; junction bases unmatched: 12. CDR1 SEHNR and CDR2 FQNEAQ come from the germline V gene (reference sequence). The CDR3 coding sequence is TGTGCCAGCAGCATCTCCGGGACTAGGACGAGAGATACGCAGTATTTT. Translating gives CASSISGTRTRDTQYF.

The J gene is TRBJ2-3, the V gene TRBV9; possible D gene TRBD2, 5 bases. The CDR3 length is 18 residues. Deletions cut 4 bases from V and 0 bases from J, with 21 bases between. Germline lookup yields CDR1 SGDLS and CDR2 YYNGEE. The CDR3 DNA reads TGTGCCAGCAGCTTACGCGCGAGAAGCGGCCAAAGCACAGATACGCAGTATTTT. The encoded protein is CASSLRARSGQSTDTQYF.

This clonotype has ten or more counts. This sequence joins TRBV7-9 and TRBJ2-3; unclear D gene. V lost 0 bases, J lost 4 bases, and 2 bases lay in between. This CDR3 contains 12 residues. Germline V CDR1 and CDR2: SEHNR, FQNEAQ (reference sequence). The CDR3 here is CASSLAPDTQYF. For the CDR3, the DNA is TGTGCCAGCAGCTTAGCCCCAGATACGCAGTATTTT.

In its sample, this clonotype was seen many times. This chain connects TRBV20-1 to TRBJ1-2, with 8 bases matching TRBD1. V was pared by 3 bases and J by 3 bases, with 9 bases of the junction left unmatched. The CDR3 totals 15 residues. Germline V gene lookup returns CDR1 DFQATT and CDR2 SNEGSKA (reference sequence). The CDR3 here is CSASSPGGLDYGYTF. The DNA for the CDR3 is TGCAGTGCTAGTTCGCCAGGGGGCTTGGACTATGGCTACACCTTC.

This chain links TRBV15 with TRBJ2-2; perhaps TRBD1 as D (6 bases). V was shortened by 1 base and J by 5 bases, with 11 bases between the two germline ends. The CDR3 length is 15 residues. The germline CDR1 and CDR2 sequences are LNHNV and YYDKDF (reference sequence). The CDR3 spells CATSRGTGSTGELFF. The CDR3 nucleotides are TGTGCCACCAGCAGAGGTACAGGGAGTACCGGGGAGCTGTTTTTT. The whole variable domain, remainder taken from reference TRBV15 and TRBJ2-2, is DAMVIQNPRYQVTQFGKPVTLSCSQTLNHNVMYWYQQKSSQAPKLLFHYYDKDFNNEADTPDNFQSRRPNTSFCFLDIRSPGLGDTAMYLCATSRGTGSTGELFFGEGSRLTVL.

This clonotype has at least ten counts. The CDR3 DNA reads TGTGCCAGCGGAAACAGGAACTCTGGGGCCAACGTCCTGACTTTC. It is translated as CASGNRNSGANVLTF. The chain carries TRBV28 and TRBJ2-6; perhaps TRBD1 as D (5 bases). V dropped 8 bases and J dropped 0 bases, with 11 bases sitting between them. This CDR3 is 15 amino acids long. Germline CDR1 MDHEN, CDR2 SYDVKM.

V is TRBV27 and J is TRBJ2-1, with 11 bases lining up with TRBD1. Germline CDR1 reads MNHEY; CDR2 reads SMNVEV (reference sequence). With V trimmed by 1 base and J by 6 bases, 17 bases remained unmatched. CDR3 length: 20 residues. The CDR3 region has the DNA TGTGCCAGCAGTTTATTTCCGGGACAGGGGGGCCTGCTCAGAGGCAATGAGCAGTTCTTC. Protein product: CASSLFPGQGGLLRGNEQFF.